These 9 T cell receptor beta chains came from one sample sequenced in a study of blood T cells in healthy people across ages. The authors ran a second PCR of roughly 7 to 11 cycles using a sample-barcoded 5' primer and a J-beta primer mix. In TCRdb, the 5' RACE reads were re-called with MiXCR into one record per CDR3 protein. The sample lists fewer than 1,200,000 distinct CDR3 sequences, less than 25% occurring once. These sequences were also reported in another study, on T cells of mothers and their children.

The specimen sequenced was blood. These receptors all stem from a girl aged 2-9 years in good health.

The V call is TRBV29-1, the J call TRBJ1-4; the D gene is possibly TRBD1 (5 bases). Trimming removed 4 bases from V and 0 bases from J, with 9 bases in between. CDR3 length: 14 residues. In germline, CDR1 is SQVTM, CDR2 ANQGSEA. Here the CDR3 DNA reads TGCAGCGTTGGGGGGGGGACAACTAATGAAAAACTGTTTTTT. Translated: CSVGGGTTNEKLFF.

With respect to this clonotype: The junction shows a germline mismatch at one end, possibly a read error. V and J are TRBV5-1 and TRBJ1-1; unclear D gene. This CDR3 comprises 13 residues. Germline assignment: CDR1 SGHRS and CDR2 YFSETQ. The CDR3: CASSSQMNTEAFF. The CDR3 bases are TGTGCCAGCAGTTCTCAGATGAACACTGAAGCTTTCTTT.

V gene TRBV29-1 combines with J gene TRBJ2-5, with D hard to call. The closer fit of TRBJ2-1 to the DNA end suggests the J call may be wrong. The CDR3 covers 13 residues. Germline CDR1 SQVTM, CDR2 ANQGSEA. The CDR3 DNA sequence: TGCAGCTGGCTGGGGAATTCCAACAATGAGCAGTTCTTC. Translated: CSWLGNSNNEQFF.

The rearrangement links TRBV3-1 to TRBJ1-1; D unclear. Germline CDR1 and CDR2: LGHDT and YNNKEL (reference sequence). This CDR3 has 14 amino acids. The V end was cut by 3 bases, the J end by 2 bases, with 10 bases between. The CDR3: CASSQNTRNTEAFF. CDR3 nucleotide sequence: TGTGCCAGCAGCCAGAACACAAGAAACACTGAAGCTTTCTTT.

This clonotype was detected only once. V and J are TRBV29-1 and TRBJ2-1; tentative D call: TRBD2 (5 bases). V shed 2 bases and J shed 0 bases, with 11 bases lying between them. The germline V gene encodes CDR1 SQVTM and CDR2 ANQGSEA. CDR3 size: 15 residues. In DNA form, the CDR3 reads TGCAGCGTTGAATTGGTGGGGAGCTCCTACAATGAGCAGTTCTTC. Amino acids: CSVELVGSSYNEQFF.

The chain carries TRBV5-1 and TRBJ2-3; D gene ambiguous. Germline loops: CDR1 SGHRS, CDR2 YFSETQ. V was shortened by 5 bases and J by 1 base, with 17 bases between the two germline ends. This CDR3 comprises 16 residues. In DNA form, the CDR3 reads TGCGCCAGCAGTCGTGAACTGCGCTTGGGCACAGATACGCAGTATTTT. Its translation: CASSRELRLGTDTQYF.

CDR3 in DNA: TGCGCCAGCAGCTTGGTAGGCGGGCTCACCGGGGAGCTGTTTTTT. Translating gives CASSLVGGLTGELFF. The V gene is TRBV5-1, the J gene TRBJ2-2; D possibly corresponds to TRBD2 (5 bases). V was shortened by 0 bases and J by 4 bases, with 10 bases between the two germline ends. This CDR3 spans 15 amino acids. Germline values: CDR1 SGHRS, CDR2 YFSETQ.

The J gene is TRBJ2-7, the V gene TRBV7-9; 7 bases are shared with TRBD1. The CDR3 contains 17 residues. V was clipped by 6 bases and J by 3 bases; unmatched bases: 17. In germline, CDR1 is SEHNR, CDR2 FQNEAQ (reference sequence). CDR3: CASRGKTGQSTLYEQYF. CDR3 nucleotides: TGTGCCAGCAGGGGAAAGACGGGACAGTCGACCCTCTACGAGCAGTACTTC.

The chain uses TRBV2 and TRBJ1-4; D might be TRBD1 (6 bases). Germline CDR1 and CDR2: SNHLY and FYNNEI. This CDR3 has 12 residues. V lost 10 bases, J lost 7 bases, and 13 bases lay in between. CDR3 bases: TGTGCCACTGCAGGGGCGAGTGAAAAACTGTTTTTT. As protein: CATAGASEKLFF.